Sequencing of this T cell receptor beta chain was carried out in a study of blood T cell repertoires in COVID-19. Background on the study: Samples taken during acute and convalescent COVID-19 were collected in the United States, Italy and Spain. T cells, B-cell-depleted T cells, or PBMCs supplied cDNA or gDNA.

The trim removed 6 bases at V and 0 bases at J, leaving 1 base unmatched. The CDR3 consists of 13 residues. Germline V gives CDR1 SQVTM, CDR2 ANQGSEA. As processed by the authors: The assay estimated nucleated cells by amplifying reference gene primers. The assay was immunoSEQ multiplex PCR, and TCRdb's table has in-frame clones only and misses some. V and J calls and clone size come straight from that table; D and trimming were deduced from the DNA. The table includes around 190,000 clones, roughly 91% detected once. This sequence originates from a human donor in a cohort sampled during active COVID-19. The J gene is TRBJ1-4, the V gene TRBV29-1, with 7 bases aligning to TRBD1. Sequencing was carried out using peripheral blood. The CDR3 protein is CSVTGSTNEKLFF. In DNA form, the CDR3 reads TGCAGCGTGACAGGGTCAACTAATGAAAAACTGTTTTTT.